These T cell receptor beta chains were read from a single sample in a study of shared clonotypes between healthy human individuals. Sequencing was performed with immunoSEQ multiplex PCR; in TCRdb, only in-frame clones are kept and a portion is missing. The sample contains some 1,900,000 clones, roughly 95% of which appear only once. Sequenced material: naive CD8+ T cells sorted from blood. The source is a man younger than 30 in good health. The CDR3 runs from the conserved cysteine through the conserved F or W. A D gene is named only where the DNA matches it firmly. Not every row has a clone size; where given, it reads once, few, many or a size class.

j_call	clone_size	v_call	d_call	cdr3_aa	cdr3_nt
TRBJ2-3	NA	TRBV4-1	NA	CASSQLDTQYF	TGCGCCAGCAGCCAATTAGATACGCAGTATTTT
TRBJ1-5	once	TRBV19	NA	CASSFSGLQPQHF	TGTGCCAGTAGTTTTTCAGGGTTACAGCCCCAGCATTTT
TRBJ2-3	NA	TRBV29-1	NA	CSVDSYEGIAMSPYTDTQYF	TGCAGCGTTGATTCGTATGAAGGTATAGCCATGTCCCCCTACACAGATACGCAGTATTTT
TRBJ2-7	NA	TRBV11-2	TRBD2	CASSLDWEGSYEQYF	TGTGCCAGCAGCTTAGATTGGGAGGGATCCTACGAGCAGTACTTC
TRBJ1-1	NA	TRBV5-6	NA	CASSGPQGFDLNTEAFF	TGTGCCAGCAGCGGGCCACAGGGATTCGATCTGAACACTGAAGCTTTCTTT
TRBJ1-6	NA	TRBV5-8	NA	CASSRWPLHF	TGTGCCAGCTCCAGGTGGCCCCTCCACTTT
TRBJ1-5	NA	TRBV14	NA	CASSDRTAQRSNQPQHF	TGTGCCAGCAGCGATAGGACAGCTCAAAGGAGCAATCAGCCCCAGCATTTT
TRBJ1-1	NA	TRBV29-1	NA	CSVEGANTEAFF	TGCAGCGTTGAAGGGGCTAACACTGAAGCTTTCTTT
TRBJ1-1	NA	TRBV28	TRBD1	CASSYRGKNTEAFF	TGTGCCAGCAGTTACAGGGGGAAGAACACTGAAGCTTTCTTT
TRBJ2-2	NA	TRBV7-9	TRBD1	CASSSARGQARDTGELFF	TGTGCCAGCAGCTCCGCCCGGGGACAGGCGCGCGACACCGGGGAGCTGTTTTTT
TRBJ2-7	NA	TRBV9	NA	CASSPRGGQVGEQYF	TGTGCCAGCAGCCCCCGGGGGGGACAGGTTGGGGAGCAGTACTTC
TRBJ1-2	NA	TRBV19	NA	CASSIDLETSYGYTF	TGTGCCAGTAGTATAGATCTCGAGACATCCTATGGCTACACCTTC
TRBJ2-3	NA	TRBV9	NA	CASSLGLTITDTQYF	TGTGCCAGCAGCTTGGGACTCACGATCACAGATACGCAGTATTTT
TRBJ1-6	NA	TRBV5-1	NA	CASSLAGGSAVSPLHF	TGCGCCAGCAGCTTGGCCGGGGGGTCGGCGGTCTCACCCCTCCACTTT
TRBJ1-2	NA	TRBV6-6	NA	CASSYFRDARGYTF	TGTGCCAGCAGTTACTTCCGGGACGCACGTGGCTACACCTTC
TRBJ2-1	NA	TRBV7-9	NA	CASSAPTGTSSYNEQFF	TGTGCCAGCAGCGCCCCGACCGGGACAAGCTCCTACAATGAGCAGTTCTTC
TRBJ2-3	NA	TRBV27	NA	CASTPIPIRSIDTQYF	TGTGCCAGCACCCCAATACCGATTCGATCAATAGATACGCAGTATTTT
TRBJ1-6	NA	TRBV6-1	NA	CASSSTWPQGTPEDF	TGTGCCAGCAGTTCTACGTGGCCCCAAGGCACCCCTGAGGACTTT
TRBJ2-7	NA	TRBV4-1	NA	CASSQVRGVAGSTYEQYF	TGCGCCAGCAGCCAAGTTCGGGGTGTGGCGGGGAGTACCTACGAGCAGTACTTC
TRBJ2-3	NA	TRBV9	NA	CASSDGGVGIDTQYF	TGTGCCAGCAGCGACGGGGGAGTCGGTATAGATACGCAGTATTTT
TRBJ1-1	NA	TRBV11-2	NA	CASSPGQGLEAFF	TGTGCCAGCAGCCCCGGCCAGGGTCTTGAAGCTTTCTTT
TRBJ2-2	NA	TRBV30	NA	CAASLTGELFF	TGTGCCGCCTCCCTCACCGGGGAGCTGTTTTTT
TRBJ1-1	few	TRBV7-9	NA	CASSFFGGEAFF	TGTGCCAGCAGCTTTTTTGGGGGTGAAGCTTTCTTT
TRBJ1-1	once	TRBV7-9	TRBD1	CASSSKQDRGPEAFF	TGTGCCAGCAGCTCCAAGCAGGACAGGGGACCTGAAGCTTTCTTT
TRBJ2-3	NA	TRBV29-1	TRBD2	CSALAGSTDTQYF	TGCAGCGCCCTAGCGGGGAGCACAGATACGCAGTATTTT
TRBJ1-2	NA	TRBV6-1	NA	CASRGPQDLYGYTF	TGTGCCAGCAGGGGACCGCAGGACCTCTATGGCTACACCTTC
TRBJ2-7	NA	TRBV30	TRBD2	CAWNRAGGLYEQYF	TGTGCCTGGAACCGTGCGGGAGGGCTTTACGAGCAGTACTTC
TRBJ2-7	once	TRBV27	NA	CASSTYPGPYEQYF	TGTGCCAGCAGTACTTACCCGGGTCCCTACGAGCAGTACTTC
TRBJ2-5	NA	TRBV28	NA	CASSSTIGLFGGHISETQYF	TGTGCCAGCAGTTCAACCATCGGACTATTCGGGGGGCATATCTCCGAGACCCAGTACTTC
TRBJ1-2	NA	TRBV4-1	NA	CASSQELTGGNGYTF	TGCGCCAGCAGCCAAGAACTTACCGGGGGTAATGGCTACACCTTC
TRBJ2-7	NA	TRBV12-5	NA	CASGLLNGGYEQYF	TGTGCTAGTGGTTTGTTGAACGGAGGGTACGAGCAGTACTTC
TRBJ2-7	NA	TRBV11-2	TRBD2	CASSSHRDSGSGSVQYF	TGTGCCAGCAGCTCTCACAGAGATAGCGGGAGTGGAAGCGTGCAGTACTTC
TRBJ1-1	NA	TRBV5-1	TRBD1	CASSPGQGENTEAFF	TGCGCCAGCAGCCCGGGACAGGGGGAGAACACTGAAGCTTTCTTT
TRBJ1-6	NA	TRBV4-1	NA	CASSHGGLRTSPLHF	TGCGCCAGCAGCCACGGAGGACTTAGGACTTCACCCCTCCACTTT
TRBJ1-1	NA	TRBV30	NA	CAWSPGGGTEAFF	TGTGCCTGGAGCCCTGGGGGGGGCACTGAAGCTTTCTTT
TRBJ2-2	NA	TRBV27	TRBD2	CASSLSGLAGGPSLHTGELFF	TGTGCCAGCAGTTTATCGGGACTAGCGGGAGGGCCCTCCCTTCACACCGGGGAGCTGTTTTTT
TRBJ2-5	NA	TRBV11-2	TRBD2	CASSLEAGGKETQYF	TGTGCCAGCAGCTTAGAGGCGGGAGGGAAAGAGACCCAGTACTTC
TRBJ2-5	NA	TRBV7-6	TRBD1	CASSLERGPGETQYF	TGTGCCAGCAGCCTCGAGAGGGGGCCGGGAGAGACCCAGTACTTC
TRBJ2-5	NA	TRBV5-4	TRBD2	CASSLEGLAGGQETQYF	TGTGCCAGCAGCTTGGAAGGGCTAGCGGGGGGGCAAGAGACCCAGTACTTC
TRBJ2-5	once	TRBV6-1	TRBD2	CASSEAWSLAGGKAQYF	TGTGCCAGCAGTGAAGCTTGGTCCTTAGCGGGAGGGAAGGCCCAGTACTTC
TRBJ2-5	NA	TRBV5-6	NA	CASSDTEYQETQYF	TGTGCCAGCAGCGACACAGAGTACCAAGAGACCCAGTACTTC
TRBJ1-2	NA	TRBV27	TRBD1	CASSKGTGEFYGYTF	TGTGCCAGCAGCAAAGGGACAGGGGAATTTTATGGCTACACCTTC
TRBJ1-4	NA	TRBV6-5	TRBD1	CASSSRDSNEKLFF	TGTGCCAGCAGTTCTCGGGACAGTAATGAAAAACTGTTTTTT
TRBJ2-5	NA	TRBV18	TRBD2	CASSPTAGGAETQYF	TGTGCCAGCTCACCAACAGCGGGAGGGGCAGAGACCCAGTACTTC
TRBJ2-1	NA	TRBV7-9	TRBD2	CASRPTLGTNYNEQFF	TGTGCCAGCAGACCAACTTTGGGGACTAACTACAATGAGCAGTTCTTC